This T cell receptor beta chain was identified during a study of shared clonotypes between healthy human individuals. Whole-study findings and limits: Blood alone was sampled, and tissue repertoires likely differ.

Comment on this clone: Its antigen is unidentified.

Several immunoSEQ plates held equal portions of the genomic DNA taken from each subset. Measured with immunoSEQ multiplex PCR; TCRdb has only the in-frame clones, and not every one. The profile shows 500,000 to 650,000 clones, roughly 79% of them singletons. The material sequenced was PBMCs. This TCR was recovered from a woman aged 40 to 55 in good health. Some clones in this sample may be carry-over from other donors' samples.

CDR3 coding DNA: TGTGCCAGCTCACCACCGGCGGGTGCAGATACGCAGTATTTT. Translation: CASSPPAGADTQYF. The gene calls are TRBV18 and TRBJ2-3; possibly TRBD2 for D (5 bases). The CDR3 sequence is 14 residues long. CDR1 and CDR2 from the germline V gene are KGHSH and LQKENI. Between the trimmed V and J ends, which lost 0 bases and 4 bases, there was a span of 8 bases. Using reference TRBV18 and TRBJ2-3 for the parts outside the CDR3, the full variable domain is NAGVMQNPRHLVRRRGQEARLRCSPMKGHSHVYWYRQLPEEGLKFMVYLQKENIIDESGMPKERFSAEFPKEGPSILRIQQVVRGDSAAYFCASSPPAGADTQYFGPGTRLTVL.